This TCR beta chain was identified during a study of cytomegalovirus exposure and HLA in healthy donors. Study at large: Unique TCRs numbering some 93 million, obtained from HLA-typed donors, made up an early data release.

On this clone: Its antigen is unknown.

Germline V CDR1 and CDR2: LGHNA, YSLEER. Germline trimming cut 3 bases from V and 4 bases from J; bases unmatched to any gene: 5. The CDR3 has 15 residues. General study results and limits: Later findings reportedly placed an Asian-associated ancestry cluster below the approximately 670-donor mean for N-insertions. A later analysis found that most CMV-associated TCR beta chains appeared HLA-restricted.

The primer mix had 60 Vbeta and 13 Jbeta primers. The repertoire was sequenced with immunoSEQ multiplex PCR; TCRdb's copy has only in-frame clones and lacks some. This table holds 240,000 or so clones, roughly 80% found once. The chain recombines TRBV4-3 with TRBJ2-1; 8 bases fit TRBD2. Sequenced sample: PBMCs. This clonotype was obtained from a woman between 40 and 50 years old in good health and CMV-seropositive. The CDR3 is CASSHGLADYNEQFF. The DNA for the CDR3 is TGCGCCAGCAGCCACGGACTAGCAGATTACAATGAGCAGTTCTTC.